This T cell receptor (beta chain) was captured in a study of shared clonotypes between healthy human individuals. It was CD45RO-negative cells, positively selected for CCR7, that made up naive CD8 cells, with terminally differentiated effector memory CD45RA+ cells excluded. The data were produced by immunoSEQ multiplex PCR, yet TCRdb's version contains in-frame clones alone and is incomplete. The table lists about 2.1 million clones, about 93% of them singletons. With 3 bases clipped from V and 9 bases from J, the junction kept 8 bases outside the gene matches. The germline V gene encodes CDR1 LNHNV and CDR2 YYDKDF (reference sequence). CDR3 length equals 15 residues.

V usage is TRBV15 and J usage is TRBJ2-1; TRBD2 matches 10 bases. This clonotype was obtained from a man between 18 and 35 years old in good health. Some clones in this sample may be carry-over from other donors' samples. The sequencing sample was made of naive CD8+ T cells from PBMCs. The CDR3 here is CATSSEGLASGEQFF. The CDR3 bases are TGTGCCACCAGCAGTGAGGGACTAGCGTCGGGTGAGCAGTTCTTC.